This T cell receptor beta chain emerged from a study of a mutant IDH1 vaccine in newly diagnosed glioma. Across the whole study: Every participant had undergone radiotherapy, temozolomide, or both before, and most underwent both.

Germline CDR1 reads SEHNR; CDR2 reads FQNEAQ (reference sequence). V was clipped by 1 base and J by 3 bases, with 7 bases between them. CDR3 length equals 14 residues. This sample's time point: week 35, safety follow-up. What each vaccine dose contained was 300 ug of mutant IDH1 20-mer peptide, accompanied by topical imiquimod. About this clone: Antigen specificity is unknown.

Repertoires were generated with immunoSEQ multiplex PCR, while TCRdb's copy carries only in-frame clones and drops some. The sample includes some 50,000 clones, around 92% of them seen just once. The sequence was obtained from a man over 45 with glioma. The chain joins TRBV7-9 to TRBJ1-5; no definite D call. This sample comprised PBMCs, obtained from a glioma patient whose treatment included an IDH1 peptide vaccine. This chain's CDR3 is CASSLVGNNQPQHF. As DNA, the CDR3 is TGTGCCAGCAGCTTAGTAGGCAACAATCAGCCCCAGCATTTT.